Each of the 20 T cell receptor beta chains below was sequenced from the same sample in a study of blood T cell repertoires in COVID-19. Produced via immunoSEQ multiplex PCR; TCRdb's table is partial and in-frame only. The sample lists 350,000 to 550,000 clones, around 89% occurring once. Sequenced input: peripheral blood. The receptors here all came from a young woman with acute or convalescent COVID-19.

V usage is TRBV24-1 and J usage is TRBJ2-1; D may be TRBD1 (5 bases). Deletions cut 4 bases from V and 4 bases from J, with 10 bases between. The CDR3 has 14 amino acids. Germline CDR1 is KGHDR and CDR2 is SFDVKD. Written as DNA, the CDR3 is TGTGCCACCAGTGACTCGGACATATACAATGAGCAGTTCTTC. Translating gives CATSDSDIYNEQFF.

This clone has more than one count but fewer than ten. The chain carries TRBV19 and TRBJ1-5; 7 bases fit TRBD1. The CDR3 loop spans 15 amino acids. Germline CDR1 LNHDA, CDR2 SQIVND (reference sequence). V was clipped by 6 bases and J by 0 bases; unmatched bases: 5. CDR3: CASRRGQDSNQPQHF. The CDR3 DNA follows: TGTGCCAGTAGGAGGGGGCAAGATAGCAATCAGCCCCAGCATTTT.

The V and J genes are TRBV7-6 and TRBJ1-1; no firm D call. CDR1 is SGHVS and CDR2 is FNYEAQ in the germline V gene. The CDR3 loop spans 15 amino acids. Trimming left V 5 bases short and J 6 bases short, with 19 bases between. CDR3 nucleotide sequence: TGTGCCAGCAGCCTCGGGTCGACCTTAGGCGCTGAAGCTTTCTTT. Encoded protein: CASSLGSTLGAEAFF.

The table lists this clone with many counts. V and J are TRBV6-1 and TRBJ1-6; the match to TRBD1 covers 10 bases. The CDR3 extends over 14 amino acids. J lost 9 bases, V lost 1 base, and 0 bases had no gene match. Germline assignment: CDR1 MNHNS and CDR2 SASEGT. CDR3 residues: CASSEGQGASPLHF. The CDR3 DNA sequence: TGTGCCAGCAGTGAAGGACAGGGGGCTTCACCCCTCCACTTT.

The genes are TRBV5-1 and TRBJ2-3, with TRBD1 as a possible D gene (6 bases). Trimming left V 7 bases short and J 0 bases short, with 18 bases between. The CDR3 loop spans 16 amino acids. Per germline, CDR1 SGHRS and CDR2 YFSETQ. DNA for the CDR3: TGCGCCAGCGGGCAGGGGTTCGGTACTAGCACAGATACGCAGTATTTT. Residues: CASGQGFGTSTDTQYF.

Written as DNA, the CDR3 is TGTGCCAGCAACCTCGGCGGGGGGGCCCAAGAGACCCAGTACTTC. Its protein is CASNLGGGAQETQYF. The V and J genes are TRBV9 and TRBJ2-5; 9 bases agree with TRBD2. CDR1 is SGDLS and CDR2 is YYNGEE in the germline V gene. This CDR3 contains 15 residues. V lost 6 bases to trimming and J lost 1 base; unmatched junction nucleotides: 7.

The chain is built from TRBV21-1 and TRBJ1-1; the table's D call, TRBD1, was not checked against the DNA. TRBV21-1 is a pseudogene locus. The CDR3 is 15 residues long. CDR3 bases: TGTGCCAGCAGCAAAGTAGGGACAAGGAACACTGAAGCTTTCTTT. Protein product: CASSKVGTRNTEAFF.

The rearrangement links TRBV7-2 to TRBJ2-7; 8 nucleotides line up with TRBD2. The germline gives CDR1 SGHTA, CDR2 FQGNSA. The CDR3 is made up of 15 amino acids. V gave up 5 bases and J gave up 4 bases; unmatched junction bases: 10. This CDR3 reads CASSPGGGPYYEQYF. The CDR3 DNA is TGTGCCAGCAGCCCCGGGGGGGGCCCGTATTACGAGCAGTACTTC. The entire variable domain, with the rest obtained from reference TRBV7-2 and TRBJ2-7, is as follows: GAGVSQSPSNKVTEKGKDVELRCDPISGHTALYWYRQSLGQGLEFLIYFQGNSAPDKSGLPSDRFSAERTGGSVSTLTIQRTQQEDSAVYLCASSPGGGPYYEQYFGPGTRLTVT.

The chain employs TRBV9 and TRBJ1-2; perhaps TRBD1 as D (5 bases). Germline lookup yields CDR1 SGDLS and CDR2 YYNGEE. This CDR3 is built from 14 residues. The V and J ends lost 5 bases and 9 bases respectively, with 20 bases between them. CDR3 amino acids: CASSLTSGGSSYTF. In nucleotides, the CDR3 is TGTGCCAGCAGTCTTACCTCCGGGGGGAGCAGCTACACCTTC.

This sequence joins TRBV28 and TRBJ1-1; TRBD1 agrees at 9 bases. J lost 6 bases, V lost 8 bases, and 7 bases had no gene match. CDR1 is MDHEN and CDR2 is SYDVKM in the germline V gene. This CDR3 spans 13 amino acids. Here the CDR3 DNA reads TGTGCCAGCTTTACAGGGGGCCGGGCTGAAGCTTTCTTT. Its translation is CASFTGGRAEAFF. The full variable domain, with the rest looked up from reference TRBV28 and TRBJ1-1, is DVKVTQSSRYLVKRTGEKVFLECVQDMDHENMFWYRQDPGLGLRLIYFSYDVKMKEKGDIPEGYSVSREKKERFSLILESASTNQTSMYLCASFTGGRAEAFFGQGTRLTVV.

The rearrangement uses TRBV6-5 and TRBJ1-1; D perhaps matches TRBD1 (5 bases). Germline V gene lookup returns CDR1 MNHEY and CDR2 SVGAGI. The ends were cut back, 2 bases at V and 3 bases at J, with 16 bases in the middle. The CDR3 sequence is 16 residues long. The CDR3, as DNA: TGTGCCAGCAGTTACCCGGGCGGGACTTCGGACACTGAAGCTTTCTTT. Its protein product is CASSYPGGTSDTEAFF.

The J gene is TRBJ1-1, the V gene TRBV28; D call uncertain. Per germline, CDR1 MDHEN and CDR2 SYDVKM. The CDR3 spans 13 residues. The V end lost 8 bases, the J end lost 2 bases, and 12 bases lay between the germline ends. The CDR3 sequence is CASLSLPNTEAFF. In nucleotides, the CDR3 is TGTGCCAGCCTAAGTTTGCCAAACACTGAAGCTTTCTTT.

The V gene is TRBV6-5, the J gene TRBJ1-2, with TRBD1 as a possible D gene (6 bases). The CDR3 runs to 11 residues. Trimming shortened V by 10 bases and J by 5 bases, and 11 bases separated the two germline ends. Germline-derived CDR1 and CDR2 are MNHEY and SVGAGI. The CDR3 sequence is CATQGNYGYTF. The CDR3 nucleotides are TGTGCCACCCAGGGGAATTATGGCTACACCTTC.

The CDR3 DNA reads as TGTGCCAGCAGTTTATTTGAAGGGGTAAGCCTAAACACTGAAGCTTTCTTT. It codes for CASSLFEGVSLNTEAFF. J is TRBJ1-1 and V is TRBV28, with D maybe TRBD1 (5 bases). Germline lookup yields CDR1 MDHEN and CDR2 SYDVKM. The CDR3 covers 17 residues. V lost 1 base and J lost 2, with 17 bases in between.

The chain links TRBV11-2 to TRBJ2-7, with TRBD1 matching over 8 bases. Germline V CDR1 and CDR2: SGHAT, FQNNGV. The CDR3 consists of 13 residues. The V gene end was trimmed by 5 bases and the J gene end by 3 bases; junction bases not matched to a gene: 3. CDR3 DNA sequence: TGTGCCAGCAGCACAACAGGGGGCTACGAGCAGTACTTC. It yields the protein CASSTTGGYEQYF. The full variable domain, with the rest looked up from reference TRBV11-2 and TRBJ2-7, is EAGVAQSPRYKIIEKRQSVAFWCNPISGHATLYWYQQILGQGPKLLIQFQNNGVVDDSQLPKDRFSAERLKGVDSTLKIQPAKLEDSAVYLCASSTTGGYEQYFGPGTRLTVT.

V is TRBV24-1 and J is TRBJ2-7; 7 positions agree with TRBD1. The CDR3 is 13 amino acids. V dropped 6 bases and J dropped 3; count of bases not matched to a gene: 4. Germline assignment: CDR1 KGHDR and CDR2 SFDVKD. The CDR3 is CATSKTGFYEQYF. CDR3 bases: TGTGCCACCAGTAAGACAGGGTTCTACGAGCAGTACTTC.

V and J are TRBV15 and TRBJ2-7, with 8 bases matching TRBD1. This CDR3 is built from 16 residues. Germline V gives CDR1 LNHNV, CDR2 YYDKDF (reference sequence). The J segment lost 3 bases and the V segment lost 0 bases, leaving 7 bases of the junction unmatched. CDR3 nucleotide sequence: TGTGCCACCAGCAGAGATGGCGCAGGGACAGGCTACGAGCAGTACTTC. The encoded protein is CATSRDGAGTGYEQYF. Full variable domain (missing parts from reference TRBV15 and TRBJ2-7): DAMVIQNPRYQVTQFGKPVTLSCSQTLNHNVMYWYQQKSSQAPKLLFHYYDKDFNNEADTPDNFQSRRPNTSFCFLDIRSPGLGDTAMYLCATSRDGAGTGYEQYFGPGTRLTVT.

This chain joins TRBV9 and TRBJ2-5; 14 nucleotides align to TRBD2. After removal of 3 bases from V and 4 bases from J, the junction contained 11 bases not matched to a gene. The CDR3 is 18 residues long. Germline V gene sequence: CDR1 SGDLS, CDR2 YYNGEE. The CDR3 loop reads CASSAAATSGGVSETQYF. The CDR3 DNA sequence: TGTGCCAGCAGCGCCGCAGCGACTAGCGGGGGGGTTTCAGAGACCCAGTACTTC.

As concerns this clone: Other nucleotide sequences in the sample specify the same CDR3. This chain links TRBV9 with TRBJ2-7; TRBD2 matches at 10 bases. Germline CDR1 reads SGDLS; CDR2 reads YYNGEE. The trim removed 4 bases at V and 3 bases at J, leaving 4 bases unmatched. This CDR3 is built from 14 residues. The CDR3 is CASSPSGGDYEQYF. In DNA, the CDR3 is TGTGCCAGCAGCCCTAGCGGGGGAGACTACGAGCAGTACTTC.

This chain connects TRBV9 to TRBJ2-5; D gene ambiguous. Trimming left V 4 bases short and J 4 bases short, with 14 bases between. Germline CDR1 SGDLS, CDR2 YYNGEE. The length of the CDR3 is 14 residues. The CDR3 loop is CASSTTGWPETQYF. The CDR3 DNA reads TGTGCCAGCAGCACCACGGGTTGGCCAGAGACCCAGTACTTC. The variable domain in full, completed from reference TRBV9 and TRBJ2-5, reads DSGVTQTPKHLITATGQRVTLRCSPRSGDLSVYWYQQSLDQGLQFLIQYYNGEERAKGNILERFSAQQFPDLHSELNLSSLELGDSALYFCASSTTGWPETQYFGPGTRLLVL.